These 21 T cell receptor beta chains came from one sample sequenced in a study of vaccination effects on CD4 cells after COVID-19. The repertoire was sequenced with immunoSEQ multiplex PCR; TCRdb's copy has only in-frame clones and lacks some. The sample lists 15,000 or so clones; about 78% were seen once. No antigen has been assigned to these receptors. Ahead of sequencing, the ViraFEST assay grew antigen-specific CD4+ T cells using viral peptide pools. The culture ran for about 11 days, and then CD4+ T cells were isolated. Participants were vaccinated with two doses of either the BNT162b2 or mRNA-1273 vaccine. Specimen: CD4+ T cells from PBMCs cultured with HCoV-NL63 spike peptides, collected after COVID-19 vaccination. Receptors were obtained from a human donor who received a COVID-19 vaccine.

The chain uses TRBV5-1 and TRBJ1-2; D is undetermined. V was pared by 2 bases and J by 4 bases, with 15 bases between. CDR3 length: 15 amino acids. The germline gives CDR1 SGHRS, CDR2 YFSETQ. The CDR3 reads CASSFWEGGGYGYTF. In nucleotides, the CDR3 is TGCGCCAGCAGCTTTTGGGAGGGCGGAGGCTATGGCTACACCTTC.

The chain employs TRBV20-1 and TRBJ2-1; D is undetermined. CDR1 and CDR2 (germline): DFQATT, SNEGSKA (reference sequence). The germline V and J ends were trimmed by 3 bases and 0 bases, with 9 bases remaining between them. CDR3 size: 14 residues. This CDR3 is CSASAASSYNEQFF. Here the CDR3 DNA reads TGCAGTGCTAGTGCGGCTAGCTCCTACAATGAGCAGTTCTTC.

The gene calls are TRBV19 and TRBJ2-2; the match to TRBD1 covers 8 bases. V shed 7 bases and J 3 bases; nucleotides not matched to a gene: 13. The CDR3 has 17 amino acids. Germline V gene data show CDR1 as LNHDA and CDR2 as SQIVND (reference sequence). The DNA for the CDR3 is TGTGCCAGTAACTCCAATTGGGCCAGGGGGCACACCGGGGAGCTGTTTTTT. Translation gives CASNSNWARGHTGELFF. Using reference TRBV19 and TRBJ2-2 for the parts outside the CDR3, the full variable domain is DGGITQSPKYLFRKEGQNVTLSCEQNLNHDAMYWYRQDPGQGLRLIYYSQIVNDFQKGDIAEGYSVSREKKESFPLTVTSAQKNPTAFYLCASNSNWARGHTGELFFGEGSRLTVL.

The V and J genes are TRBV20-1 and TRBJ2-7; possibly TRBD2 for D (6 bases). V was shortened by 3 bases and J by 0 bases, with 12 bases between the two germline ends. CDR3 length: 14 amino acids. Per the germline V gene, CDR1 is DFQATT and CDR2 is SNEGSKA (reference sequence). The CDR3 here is CSASSSALSYEQYF. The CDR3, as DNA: TGCAGTGCTAGTTCTAGCGCCCTCTCCTACGAGCAGTACTTC.

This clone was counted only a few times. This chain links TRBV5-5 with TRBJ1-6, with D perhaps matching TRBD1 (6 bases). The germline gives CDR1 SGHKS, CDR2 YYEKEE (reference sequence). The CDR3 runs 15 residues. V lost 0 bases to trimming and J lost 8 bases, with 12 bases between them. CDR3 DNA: TGTGCCAGCAGCTTGGGATCCAGGGGCCATTCACCCCTCCACTTT. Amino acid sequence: CASSLGSRGHSPLHF.

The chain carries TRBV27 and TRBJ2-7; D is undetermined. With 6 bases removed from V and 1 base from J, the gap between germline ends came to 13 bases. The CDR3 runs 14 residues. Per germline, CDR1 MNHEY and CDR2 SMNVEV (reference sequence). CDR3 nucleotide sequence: TGTGCCAGCAGGACCGACCCAAAATCCTACGAGCAGTACTTC. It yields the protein CASRTDPKSYEQYF.

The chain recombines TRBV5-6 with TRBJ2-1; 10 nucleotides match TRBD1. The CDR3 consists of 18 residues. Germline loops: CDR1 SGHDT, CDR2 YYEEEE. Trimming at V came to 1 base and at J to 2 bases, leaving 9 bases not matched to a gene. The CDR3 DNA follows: TGTGCCAGCAGCTTGTCAGGGACAGGGGCGCCCCCCTACAATGAGCAGTTCTTC. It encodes CASSLSGTGAPPYNEQFF.

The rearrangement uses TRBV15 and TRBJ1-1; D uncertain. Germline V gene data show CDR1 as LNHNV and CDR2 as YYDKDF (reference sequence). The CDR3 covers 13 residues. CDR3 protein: CASAAWGKTEAFF. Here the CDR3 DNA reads TGTGCTTCGGCTGCGTGGGGAAAGACTGAAGCTTTCTTT.

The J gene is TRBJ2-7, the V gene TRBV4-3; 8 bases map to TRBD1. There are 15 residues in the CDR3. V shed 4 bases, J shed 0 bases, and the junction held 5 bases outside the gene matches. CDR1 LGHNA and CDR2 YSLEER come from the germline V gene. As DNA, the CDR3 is TGCGCCAGCAGCCGGGACAGGTGGACCTCCTACGAGCAGTACTTC. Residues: CASSRDRWTSYEQYF.

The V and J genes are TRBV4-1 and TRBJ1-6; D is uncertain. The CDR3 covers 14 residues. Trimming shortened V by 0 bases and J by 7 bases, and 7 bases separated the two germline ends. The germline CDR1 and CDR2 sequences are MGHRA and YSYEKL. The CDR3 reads CASSQDVRNSPLHF. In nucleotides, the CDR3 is TGCGCCAGCAGCCAAGATGTACGGAATTCACCCCTCCACTTT.

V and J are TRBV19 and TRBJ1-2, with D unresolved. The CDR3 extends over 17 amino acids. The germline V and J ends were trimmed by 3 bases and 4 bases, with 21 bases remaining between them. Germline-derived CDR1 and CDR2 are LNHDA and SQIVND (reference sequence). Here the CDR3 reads CASSIGLSAARLYGYTF. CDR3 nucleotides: TGTGCCAGTAGTATCGGTCTCTCGGCAGCCCGGCTCTATGGCTACACCTTC. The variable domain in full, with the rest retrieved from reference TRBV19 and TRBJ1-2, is DGGITQSPKYLFRKEGQNVTLSCEQNLNHDAMYWYRQDPGQGLRLIYYSQIVNDFQKGDIAEGYSVSREKKESFPLTVTSAQKNPTAFYLCASSIGLSAARLYGYTFGSGTRLTVV.

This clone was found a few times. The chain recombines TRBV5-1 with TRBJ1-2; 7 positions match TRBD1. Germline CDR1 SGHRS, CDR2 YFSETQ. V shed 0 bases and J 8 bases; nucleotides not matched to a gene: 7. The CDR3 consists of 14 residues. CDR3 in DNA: TGCGCCAGCAGCTTGGCAGAGGGGGCAGGCGGCTACACCTTC. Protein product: CASSLAEGAGGYTF.

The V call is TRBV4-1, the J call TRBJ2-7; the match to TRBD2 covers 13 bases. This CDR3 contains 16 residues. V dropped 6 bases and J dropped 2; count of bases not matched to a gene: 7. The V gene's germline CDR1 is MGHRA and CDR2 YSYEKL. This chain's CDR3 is CASSPRTSGGPYEQYF. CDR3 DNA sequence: TGCGCCAGCAGTCCGAGGACTAGCGGGGGACCCTACGAGCAGTACTTC.

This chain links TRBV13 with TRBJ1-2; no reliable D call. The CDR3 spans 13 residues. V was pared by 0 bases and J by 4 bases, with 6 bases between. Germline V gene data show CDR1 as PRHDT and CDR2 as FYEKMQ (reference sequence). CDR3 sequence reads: CASSLGRSYGYTF. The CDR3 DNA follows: TGTGCCAGCAGCTTAGGCAGAAGCTATGGCTACACCTTC.

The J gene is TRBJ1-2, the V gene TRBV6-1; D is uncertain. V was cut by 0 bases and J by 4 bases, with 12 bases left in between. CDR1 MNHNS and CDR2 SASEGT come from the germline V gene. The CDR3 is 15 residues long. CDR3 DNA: TGTGCCAGCAGTGAAGCGCCTGGGATTTCCTATGGCTACACCTTC. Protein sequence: CASSEAPGISYGYTF.

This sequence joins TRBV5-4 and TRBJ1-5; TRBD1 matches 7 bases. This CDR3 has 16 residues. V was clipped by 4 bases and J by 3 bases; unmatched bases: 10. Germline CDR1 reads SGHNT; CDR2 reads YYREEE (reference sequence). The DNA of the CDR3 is TGTGCCAGCAGCACCCAGGGGGGGGCGAACAATCAGCCCCAGCATTTT. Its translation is CASSTQGGANNQPQHF. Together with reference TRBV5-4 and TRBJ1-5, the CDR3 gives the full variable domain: ETGVTQSPTHLIKTRGQQVTLRCSSQSGHNTVSWYQQALGQGPQFIFQYYREEENGRGNFPPRFSGLQFPNYSSELNVNALELDDSALYLCASSTQGGANNQPQHFGDGTRLSIL.

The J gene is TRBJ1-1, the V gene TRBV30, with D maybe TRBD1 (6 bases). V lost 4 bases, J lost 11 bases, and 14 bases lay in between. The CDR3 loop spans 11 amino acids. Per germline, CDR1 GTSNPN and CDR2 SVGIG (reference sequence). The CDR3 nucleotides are TGTGCCTGGAAACAGGGAGGTTTCGCTTTCTTT. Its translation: CAWKQGGFAFF.

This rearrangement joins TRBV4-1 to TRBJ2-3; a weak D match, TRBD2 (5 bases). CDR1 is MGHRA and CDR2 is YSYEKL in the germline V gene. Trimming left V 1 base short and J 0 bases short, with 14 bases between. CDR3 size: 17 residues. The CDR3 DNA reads TGCGCCAGCAGCCAAGTAATAAGCGGAGCTAGCACAGATACGCAGTATTTT. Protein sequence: CASSQVISGASTDTQYF.

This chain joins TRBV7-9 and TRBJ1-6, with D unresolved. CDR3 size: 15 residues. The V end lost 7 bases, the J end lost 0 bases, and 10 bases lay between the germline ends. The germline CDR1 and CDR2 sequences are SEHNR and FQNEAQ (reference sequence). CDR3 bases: TGTGCCAGCACCGACGCCGGCTCCTATAATTCACCCCTCCACTTT. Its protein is CASTDAGSYNSPLHF.

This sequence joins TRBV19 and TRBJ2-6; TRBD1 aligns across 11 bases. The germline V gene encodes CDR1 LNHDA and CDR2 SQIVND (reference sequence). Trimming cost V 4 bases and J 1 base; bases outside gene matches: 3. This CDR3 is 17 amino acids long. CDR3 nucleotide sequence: TGTGCCAGTAGTAGGGGACAGGGGGATTCTGGGGCCAACGTCCTGACTTTC. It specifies CASSRGQGDSGANVLTF.

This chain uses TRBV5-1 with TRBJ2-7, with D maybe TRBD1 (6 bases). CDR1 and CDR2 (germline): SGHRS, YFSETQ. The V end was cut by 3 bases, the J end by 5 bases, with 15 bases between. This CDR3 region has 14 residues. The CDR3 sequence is CASSSGVLADEQYF. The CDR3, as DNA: TGCGCCAGCAGCTCAGGGGTCCTGGCGGACGAGCAGTACTTC.